What follows are 5 T cell receptor beta chains derived from one specimen sequenced in a study of cytotoxic CD8 clonotypes in ibrutinib-treated CLL. TCRdb's table, derived via immunoSEQ multiplex PCR, lists solely in-frame clones and lacks some. Among fewer than 50,000 clones listed, 60% to 80% were seen once. The sample was PBMCs, taken after 24 months of ibrutinib treatment. The source of these receptors is a human donor with chronic lymphocytic leukemia.

DNA for the CDR3: TGTGCCAGTAGTATTCCAGGGGTGAGGGACACTGAAGCTTTCTTT. As protein: CASSIPGVRDTEAFF. The chain has TRBV19 and TRBJ1-1, with D tentatively TRBD1 (6 bases). V lost 3 bases, J lost 3 bases, and 14 bases lay in between. CDR1 and CDR2 (germline): LNHDA, SQIVND (reference sequence). CDR3 length: 15 residues.

The J gene is TRBJ1-4, the V gene TRBV5-1; D is perhaps TRBD1 (6 bases). Between the trimmed V and J ends, which lost 2 bases and 5 bases, there was a span of 31 bases. The CDR3 runs 21 residues. The germline CDR1 and CDR2 sequences are SGHRS and YFSETQ. CDR3 residues: CASSFSPASGGHLRVNEKLFF. The CDR3 bases are TGCGCCAGCAGCTTTTCTCCCGCCAGCGGGGGCCATTTAAGGGTCAATGAAAAACTGTTTTTT.

V usage is TRBV9 and J usage is TRBJ2-4, with a weak D call TRBD2 (5 bases). V lost 0 bases and J lost 0, with 10 bases in between. The CDR3 is 16 amino acids. Germline V gives CDR1 SGDLS, CDR2 YYNGEE. The CDR3 protein is CASSVGEGLAKNIQYF. The CDR3 DNA follows: TGTGCCAGCAGCGTAGGTGAAGGACTAGCCAAAAACATTCAGTACTTC.

The rearrangement links TRBV6-1 to TRBJ1-2, with TRBD1 as a possible D gene (6 bases). CDR1 is MNHNS and CDR2 is SASEGT in the germline V gene. The CDR3 length is 13 residues. V was clipped by 6 bases and J by 8 bases, with 16 bases between them. The DNA of the CDR3 is TGTGCCAGCAGCCCCCACAGGGCTGAAGGCTACACCTTC. Its translation is CASSPHRAEGYTF.

This clone was recorded a few times. The chain recombines TRBV5-1 with TRBJ2-3; D call uncertain. From germline, CDR1 is SGHRS and CDR2 YFSETQ. With 6 bases removed from V and 4 bases from J, the gap between germline ends came to 15 bases. The CDR3 consists of 14 residues. The CDR3 here is CASKESHGPDTQYF. In DNA form, the CDR3 reads TGCGCCAGCAAGGAGTCCCACGGCCCAGATACGCAGTATTTT.